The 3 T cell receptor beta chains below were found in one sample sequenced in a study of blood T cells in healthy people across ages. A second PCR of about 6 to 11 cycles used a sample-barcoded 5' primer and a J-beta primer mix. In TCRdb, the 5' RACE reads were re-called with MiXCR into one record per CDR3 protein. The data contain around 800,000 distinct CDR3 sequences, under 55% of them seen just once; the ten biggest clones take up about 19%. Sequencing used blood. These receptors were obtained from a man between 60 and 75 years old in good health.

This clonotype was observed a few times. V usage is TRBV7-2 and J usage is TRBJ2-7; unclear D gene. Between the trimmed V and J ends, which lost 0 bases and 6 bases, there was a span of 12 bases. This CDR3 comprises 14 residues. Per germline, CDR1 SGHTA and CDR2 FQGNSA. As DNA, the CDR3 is TGTGCCAGCAGCTTAGCCCCTATCACCTCCGAGCAGTACTTC. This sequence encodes CASSLAPITSEQYF.

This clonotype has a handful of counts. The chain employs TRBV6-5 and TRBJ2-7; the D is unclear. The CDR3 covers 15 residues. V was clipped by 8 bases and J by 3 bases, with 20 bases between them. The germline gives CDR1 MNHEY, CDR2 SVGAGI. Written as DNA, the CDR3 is TGTGCCAGCTCTTTCCCCGTTTTTCAAGGCTACGAGCAGTACTTC. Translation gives CASSFPVFQGYEQYF.

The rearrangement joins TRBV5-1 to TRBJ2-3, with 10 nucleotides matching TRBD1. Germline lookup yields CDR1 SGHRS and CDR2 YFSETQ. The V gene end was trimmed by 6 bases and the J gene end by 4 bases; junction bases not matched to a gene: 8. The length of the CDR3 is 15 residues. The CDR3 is CASTRTGQGSDTQYF. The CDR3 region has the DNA TGCGCCAGCACGAGAACGGGACAGGGGTCAGATACGCAGTATTTT.